This T cell receptor beta chain was found in a study of cytomegalovirus exposure and HLA in healthy donors. Study context: The roughly 110 validation repertoires matched the roughly 650 first-cohort repertoires in platform, a later analysis reported.

The CDR3 consists of 14 residues. J gave up 7 bases and V 4 bases, and 8 bases lay outside the gene matches. Germline V gene data show CDR1 as SEHNR and CDR2 as FQNEAQ (reference sequence). Clones were sequenced by immunoSEQ multiplex PCR, and TCRdb holds only the in-frame ones, with some missing. The sample includes 100,000 or so clones, 85% seen only once; the top ten take roughly 20%. As for this clone: As yet, its antigen is unknown.

Study results and caveats: High sensitivity and specificity were reportedly achieved when the classifier diagnosed cytomegalovirus status. The study labeled under 200 TCR beta chains cytomegalovirus-associated.

The chain joins TRBV7-9 to TRBJ1-2, with 8 bases fitting TRBD1. Source material: PBMCs. The receptor's source is a young man in good health and CMV-seropositive. The CDR3 sequence: CASSSDRGQSGYTF. CDR3 DNA sequence: TGTGCCAGCAGCTCCGACAGGGGCCAAAGTGGCTACACCTTC.